This entry is about one TCR beta chain. Its antigen has not been determined. Base qualities are not provided; no much larger clone lies one nucleotide away. Trimming takes 1 base from V and 10 bases from J, and the germline ends sit 13 bases apart. Counted from cysteine to phenylalanine, this CDR3 has 14 amino acids. This entry keeps only the CDR3 DNA: 42 bases, framed from base 1. According to the germline V gene, CDR1 reads SGHAT and CDR2 reads FQNNGV. TCRbeta CDR3 regions were amplified from genomic DNA by means of the immunoSEQ Assay, a bias-controlled multiplex PCR. In the paper's pipeline: Within the assay, amplification of reference gene primers was used to estimate how many nucleated cells each sample contained. To quantify the absolute abundance of each unique TCRbeta CDR3 rearrangement, sequence reads were collapsed and filtered. For each sample, productive Simpson clonality was calculated as the square root of Simpson's diversity index across productive rearrangements. TCRdb re-hosts the immuneACCESS table, in-frame sequences only. Its copies lack some clones; in the studies checked, an unresolved V gene accounts for under half of them, and the cause for the rest is not known. The V and J calls and the clone size are those of that table, but D and trimming were determined from the DNA. The sample records roughly 250,000 clones, roughly 82% of which are singletons. The ten largest make up under 5.5% of the sample.

This sample was included in a study of blood T cell repertoires in COVID-19 (TCRdb year 2020). About the investigation overall: Collaborator samples came from the United States, Italy and Spain and covered acute and convalescent phases of COVID-19. A freely available public database, intended as a resource for researchers studying the immune response to SARS-CoV-2, is where the repertoires were released. Where HLA class I and class II types were available, the types were taken from metadata supplied by the sample provider, not from assay-based typing. The material from the prospective study consisted of cDNA or gDNA derived from T cells, B-cell-depleted T cells, or PBMCs. Sample metadata almost always included a de-identified subject ID, COVID-19 status, age in years and sex. The dataset comprised deeply sampled blood TCRbeta repertoires from subjects exposed to, actively infected with, or recovered from COVID-19. The samples were drawn from the first 160 participants of the ongoing ImmuneRACE study and from more than 1,000 subjects provided by 6 global collaborators.

The collaborating institutions used their own protocols to collect whole blood in K2EDTA tubes. Collaborator samples were shipped for TCRbeta analysis as frozen whole blood, isolated PBMCs, or DNA extracted from either sample type. General study outcomes and caveats: The quantity of clinical and demographic metadata differed by source and by participant and was supplied without curation.

Sample: peripheral blood. Recombination connected TRBV11-2 to TRBJ1-4, and the D gene may be TRBD1, 6 bases matching. This receptor was taken from a woman older than 75 with active or convalescent COVID-19. CDR3 reads: CASSLAGEPGKLFF. The DNA sequence is TGTGCCAGCAGCTTAGCAGGGGAGCCTGGAAAACTGTTTTTT.